Listed below are T cell receptor beta chains from one sample, sequenced in a study of blood T cell repertoires in COVID-19. Repertoires were generated with immunoSEQ multiplex PCR, while TCRdb's copy carries only in-frame clones and drops some. Of around 110,000 clones listed, about 89% are singletons. What was sequenced was peripheral blood. The receptors originated from a man between 40 and 49 years old with acute or convalescent COVID-19. The CDR3 runs from the conserved cysteine through the conserved F or W. Fields, in order: J gene, clone size, V gene, D gene, CDR3 DNA, CDR3 protein. A D gene is named only where the DNA matches it firmly. The size field is filled for only some rows; it gives once, few, many or a size class.

>TRBJ1-3|NA|TRBV3-1/TRBV3-2|NA
TGTGCCAGCAGCCAAATAACACCCTCTGGAAACACCATATATTTT
CASSQITPSGNTIYF
>TRBJ1-3|NA|TRBV7-9|TRBD1
TGTGCCAGCAGCTCCGACCGGGACAGGAGGAACACCATATATTTT
CASSSDRDRRNTIYF
>TRBJ2-1|few|TRBV11-3|TRBD1
TGTGCCAGCAGCCCCCGGACAGGGTCGGGGAATGAGCAGTTCTTC
CASSPRTGSGNEQFF
>TRBJ2-5|NA|TRBV10-3|TRBD2
TGTGCCATCGCACTAGCGGGGGACCAAGAGACCCAGTACTTC
CAIALAGDQETQYF
>TRBJ1-2|NA|TRBV7-8|TRBD1
TGTGCCAGCAGTCCCCCCGGGACAGGGAACTATGGCTACACCTTC
CASSPPGTGNYGYTF
>TRBJ1-5|NA|TRBV3-1/TRBV3-2|TRBD1
TGTGCCAGCAGCCAGTCTACAGGGGAACAGCCCCAGCATTTT
CASSQSTGEQPQHF
>TRBJ1-2|NA|TRBV28|NA
TGTGCCAGCAGCCAGAACTATGGCTACACCTTC
CASSQNYGYTF
>TRBJ2-3|NA|TRBV30|TRBD2
TGTGCCTGGAGTGTACGGGGAGGGGCACAAGATACGCAGTATTTT
CAWSVRGGAQDTQYF
>TRBJ2-1|NA|TRBV6-6|NA
TGTGCCAGCAGCCAGTTCCGGGACATCAACGACAATGAGCAGTTCTTC
CASSQFRDINDNEQFF
>TRBJ2-1|NA|TRBV6-1|NA
TGTGCCAGCAGTGAAGAGCGACAGGCTTACAATGAGCAGTTCTTC
CASSEERQAYNEQFF
>TRBJ2-5|NA|TRBV2|NA
TGTGCCAGCAGTGGAAGGAGGGGAGAGGAGACCCAGTACTTC
CASSGRRGEETQYF
>TRBJ1-5|NA|TRBV19|NA
TGTGCCAGTAGTATGGGCAGCCCCAATCAGCCCCAGCATTTT
CASSMGSPNQPQHF
>TRBJ1-4|NA|TRBV10-3|TRBD1
TGTGCCATCAGTTTCACAGGGGAAACTAATGAAAAACTGTTTTTT
CAISFTGETNEKLFF
>TRBJ2-3|once|TRBV4-1|NA
TGCGCCAGCAGCCAAGAAGTCAGGCCCACAGATACGCAGTATTTT
CASSQEVRPTDTQYF
>TRBJ1-6|NA|TRBV12-5|TRBD1
TGTGCTAGTGAACCCGGGACAGGGAATTCACCCCTCCACTTT
CASEPGTGNSPLHF